One and the same sample provided the 15 T cell receptor beta chains below, sequenced in a study of glioma-infiltrating T cells. Amplification of TCR alpha and beta CDR3 regions from RNA used iRepertoire nested multiplex PCR. TCRdb recomputed calls from the multiplex PCR reads with MiXCR, one row per CDR3 protein. The sample records around 390,000 distinct CDR3 sequences, roughly two fifths being singletons. The material sequenced was glioma tissue, nonneoplastic brain tissue, or PBMCs (not recorded which). Every receptor here comes from a human donor with low-grade glioma or glioblastoma, undergoing nonglioma brain surgery, or in good health (not recorded which).

To note about this clonotype: Since a much larger clone is just one base distant, this may be a read error. This chain connects TRBV6-1 to TRBJ1-1; D unresolved. V lost 1 base and J 1 base, leaving 7 bases between the germline ends. CDR1 and CDR2 from the germline V gene are MNHNS and SASEGT. This CDR3 is 14 amino acids long. The CDR3, as DNA: TGTGCCAGCAGTGAAGGACTGGAGAACACTGAAGCTTTCTTT. Protein: CASSEGLENTEAFF.

Details on this clonotype: A single base separates this from a much larger clone, so it may be a read error. The CDR3: CAGSPRTGGGLPEAFF. The CDR3 nucleotides are TGTGCCGGCAGTCCCCGGACAGGGGGCGGACTCCCTGAAGCTTTCTTT. V is TRBV27 and J is TRBJ1-1, with TRBD1 identical over 11 bases. Germline V gene data show CDR1 as MNHEY and CDR2 as SMNVEV (reference sequence). CDR3 length: 16 amino acids.

A few counts support this clonotype. The V and J genes are TRBV3-1 and TRBJ2-3; 7 bases match TRBD2. Germline V gene lookup returns CDR1 LGHDT and CDR2 YNNKEL (reference sequence). Trimming took 8 bases from V and 0 from J; bases not matched to a gene: 8. This CDR3 comprises 15 residues. The CDR3 DNA reads TGTGCCAGCGCACTACTAGCGACTAGCACAGATACGCAGTATTTT. Protein product: CASALLATSTDTQYF.

This clonotype was seen more than once but under ten times. The J gene is TRBJ1-1, the V gene TRBV28, with 7 bases identical to TRBD1. This CDR3 has 16 residues. Germline loops: CDR1 MDHEN, CDR2 SYDVKM. V shed 2 bases, J shed 3 bases, and the junction held 9 bases outside the gene matches. The CDR3 here is CASSLARDRVDTEAFF. CDR3 DNA sequence: TGTGCCAGCAGTTTAGCCCGGGACAGAGTAGACACTGAAGCTTTCTTT.

The rearrangement links TRBV19 to TRBJ1-1; TRBD1 might be the D (6 bases). CDR1 and CDR2 (germline): LNHDA, SQIVND (reference sequence). CDR3 length equals 17 residues. The V and J ends lost 10 bases and 1 base respectively, with 25 bases between them. The CDR3 reads CATLGVFGGRGNTEAFF. CDR3 DNA: TGTGCCACTCTTGGTGTATTTGGGGGGCGAGGGAACACTGAAGCTTTCTTT.

The rearrangement joins TRBV27 to TRBJ2-3; TRBD1 might be the D (6 bases). CDR3 length: 19 amino acids. Germline V gene lookup returns CDR1 MNHEY and CDR2 SMNVEV (reference sequence). Trimming took 4 bases from V and 4 from J, leaving 27 bases between them. DNA for the CDR3: TGTGCCAGCAGTTCGCGGACTCTAGGGGGATATTTTAGCGCAGATACGCAGTATTTT. Its protein is CASSSRTLGGYFSADTQYF.

The chain employs TRBV25-1 and TRBJ2-7; the match to TRBD2 covers 10 bases. CDR1 is MGHDK and CDR2 is SYGVNS in the germline V gene. Trimming at V came to 8 bases and at J to 5 bases, leaving 12 bases not matched to a gene. The CDR3 length is 15 residues. The CDR3 DNA reads as TGTGCCAGCTTCTCGGGGCTAGCGGGAGCACACGAGCAGTACTTC. This codes for CASFSGLAGAHEQYF.

This clonotype turned up a few times. This rearrangement joins TRBV6-2 or TRBV6-3 to TRBJ2-3, with D perhaps matching TRBD2 (7 bases). Germline CDR1 reads MNHEY; CDR2 reads SVGEGT. V was shortened by 0 bases and J by 8 bases, with 12 bases between the two germline ends. CDR3 length equals 14 residues. The CDR3 reads CASSYSLGGVTQYF. The CDR3 nucleotides read TGTGCCAGCAGTTACTCTTTAGGGGGGGTTACGCAGTATTTT.

This clonotype showed up many times. The rearrangement uses TRBV15 and TRBJ2-3, with D possibly TRBD2 on 5 matching bases. Germline V gene sequence: CDR1 LNHNV, CDR2 YYDKDF (reference sequence). Trimming left V 0 bases short and J 4 bases short, with 11 bases between. CDR3 length: 15 residues. The CDR3 sequence is CATSRDRGFPDTQYF. The CDR3 bases are TGTGCCACCAGCAGAGATCGAGGGTTTCCAGATACGCAGTATTTT.

This chain joins TRBV6-1 and TRBJ2-3; D not resolved. Trimming removed 6 bases from V and 6 bases from J, with 10 bases in between. CDR1 is MNHNS, CDR2 SASEGT, per germline. The CDR3 covers 12 residues. This CDR3 is CASSQDGDTQYF. The CDR3 DNA is TGTGCCAGCAGCCAAGACGGGGATACGCAGTATTTT.

This clonotype was picked up many times. The rearrangement uses TRBV7-2 and TRBJ2-2, with D perhaps matching TRBD1 or TRBD2 (5 bases each). The V gene's germline CDR1 is SGHTA and CDR2 FQGNSA. This CDR3 has 15 amino acids. The V and J ends lost 5 bases and 0 bases respectively, with 10 bases between them. CDR3 nucleotides: TGTGCCAGCAGCAGGGACGGACCGAACACCGGGGAGCTGTTTTTT. This codes for CASSRDGPNTGELFF.

This clonotype was counted only a few times. The chain is built from TRBV4-1 and TRBJ1-2, with a weak D call TRBD1 (5 bases). This CDR3 spans 16 amino acids. Germline-derived CDR1 and CDR2 are MGHRA and YSYEKL. The germline V and J ends were trimmed by 5 bases and 1 base, with 17 bases remaining between them. This CDR3 reads CASSLLSQGFNYGYTF. For the CDR3, the DNA is TGCGCCAGCAGCTTACTCTCTCAGGGATTTAACTATGGCTACACCTTC.

This clonotype has only a few counts. V usage is TRBV7-9 and J usage is TRBJ1-2; D is unresolved. V lost 5 bases to trimming and J lost 7 bases, with 11 bases between them. CDR1 and CDR2 from the germline V gene are SEHNR and FQNEAQ (reference sequence). The CDR3 sequence is 12 residues long. DNA for the CDR3: TGTGCCAGCAGCCCCCAAGCCTTTGGCTACACCTTC. It codes for CASSPQAFGYTF. The variable domain in full, with the rest retrieved from reference TRBV7-9 and TRBJ1-2, is DTGVSQNPRHKITKRGQNVTFRCDPISEHNRLYWYRQTLGQGPEFLTYFQNEAQLEKSRLLSDRFSAERPKGSFSTLEIQRTEQGDSAMYLCASSPQAFGYTFGSGTRLTVV.

The rearrangement links TRBV6-1 to TRBJ2-7; D might be TRBD1 (5 bases). CDR1 MNHNS and CDR2 SASEGT come from the germline V gene. V gave up 6 bases and J gave up 5 bases, with 14 bases separating them. The CDR3 runs 13 residues. Here the CDR3 reads CASSRGHHNEQYF. Here the CDR3 DNA reads TGTGCCAGCAGCCGAGGACACCACAACGAGCAGTACTTC.

V is TRBV7-3 and J is TRBJ2-3; D possibly uses TRBD1 or TRBD2 (6 bases each). The CDR3 covers 17 residues. The V end lost 0 bases, the J end lost 3 bases, and 16 bases lay between the germline ends. Germline-derived CDR1 and CDR2 are SGHTA and FQGTGA. CDR3 sequence (DNA): TGTGCCAGCAGCTTAACTGGGGGGCCAGGGAGGACAGATACGCAGTATTTT. The encoded protein is CASSLTGGPGRTDTQYF. Variable domain in full (rest from reference TRBV7-3 and TRBJ2-3): GAGVSQTPSNKVTEKGKYVELRCDPISGHTALYWYRQSLGQGPEFLIYFQGTGAADDSGLPNDRFFAVRPEGSVSTLKIQRTERGDSAVYLCASSLTGGPGRTDTQYFGPGTRLTVL.